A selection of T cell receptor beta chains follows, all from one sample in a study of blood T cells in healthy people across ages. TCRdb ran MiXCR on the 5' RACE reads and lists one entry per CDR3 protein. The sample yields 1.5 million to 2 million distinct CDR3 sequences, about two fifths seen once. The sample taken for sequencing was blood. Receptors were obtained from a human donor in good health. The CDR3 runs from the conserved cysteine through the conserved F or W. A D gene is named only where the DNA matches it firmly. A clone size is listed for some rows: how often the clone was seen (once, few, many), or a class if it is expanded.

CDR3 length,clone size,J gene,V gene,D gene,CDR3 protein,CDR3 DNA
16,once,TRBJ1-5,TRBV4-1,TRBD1,CASSQMGQGINQPQHF,TGCGCCAGCAGCCAAATGGGACAGGGGATCAATCAGCCCCAGCATTTT
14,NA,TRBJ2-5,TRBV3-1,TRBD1,CASSQSRGRETQYF,TGTGCCAGCAGCCAAAGTAGGGGGCGAGAGACCCAGTACTTC
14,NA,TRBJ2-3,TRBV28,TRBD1,CASSFQGAPDTQYF,TGTGCCAGCAGTTTCCAGGGGGCCCCAGATACGCAGTATTTT
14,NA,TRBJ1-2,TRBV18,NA,CASSPMTYNYGYTF,TGTGCCAGCTCACCAATGACTTATAACTATGGCTACACCTTC
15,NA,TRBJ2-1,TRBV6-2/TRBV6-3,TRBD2,CASSPVGLVDDEQFF,TGTGCCAGCAGCCCCGTTGGACTAGTAGATGATGAGCAGTTCTTC
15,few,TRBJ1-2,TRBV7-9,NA,CASDTLENRSGGYTF,TGTGCCAGCGACACCCTCGAGAACCGGAGCGGTGGCTACACCTTC
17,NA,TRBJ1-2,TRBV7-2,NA,CASSFSGGTRWGYGYTF,TGTGCCAGCAGCTTTTCCGGGGGTACCCGATGGGGCTATGGCTACACCTTC
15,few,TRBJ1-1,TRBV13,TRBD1,CASSETPTGTTEAFF,TGTGCCAGCAGCGAAACCCCGACAGGGACCACTGAAGCTTTCTTT
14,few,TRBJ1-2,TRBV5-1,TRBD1,CASSPLAGGDGYTF,TGCGCCAGCAGCCCCCTTGCAGGGGGCGATGGCTACACCTTC
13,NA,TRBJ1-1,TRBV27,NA,CASIRAGATEAFF,TGTGCCAGCATCAGGGCGGGGGCCACTGAAGCTTTCTTT
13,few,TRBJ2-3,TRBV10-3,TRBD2,CAITSGGSDTQYF,TGTGCCATAACTAGCGGGGGTTCAGATACGCAGTATTTT
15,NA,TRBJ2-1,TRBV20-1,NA,CSASDGGSSYNEQFF,TGCAGTGCTAGTGACGGGGGTAGCTCCTACAATGAGCAGTTCTTC
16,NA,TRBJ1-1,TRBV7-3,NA,CASSLNPGTSGTEAFF,TGTGCCAGCAGCTTAAATCCCGGGACATCGGGCACTGAAGCTTTCTTT
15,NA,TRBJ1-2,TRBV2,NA,CASRDDSWGNYGYTF,TGCGCCAGCAGGGATGACAGTTGGGGCAACTATGGCTACACCTTC
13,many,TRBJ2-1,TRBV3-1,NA,CASSQDRVNEQFF,TGTGCCAGCAGCCAAGACAGGGTCAATGAGCAGTTCTTC
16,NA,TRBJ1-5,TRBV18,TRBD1,CASSPPDREGNQPQHF,TGTGCCAGCTCACCGCCAGACAGGGAGGGCAATCAGCCCCAGCATTTT
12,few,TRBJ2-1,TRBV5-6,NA,CASSRGSNEQFF,TGTGCCAGCAGCCGGGGGAGCAATGAGCAGTTCTTC